Listed here are 30 T cell receptor beta chains from one sample, sequenced in a study of T cell changes during pregnancy in multiple sclerosis. Sequencing was performed with immunoSEQ multiplex PCR; in TCRdb, only in-frame clones are kept and a portion is missing. This sample yields roughly 30,000 clones, of which about 84% are seen a single time; around 8% belongs to the top ten. The material was CD8+ T cells from peripheral blood mononuclear cells, obtained after pregnancy. The receptor set was obtained from a female donor with multiple sclerosis, enrolled in a pregnancy study.

The rearrangement uses TRBV25-1 and TRBJ1-1; 8 positions agree with TRBD1. The CDR3 consists of 15 residues. V lost 3 bases, J lost 1 base, and 4 bases stayed unmatched. Germline CDR1 is MGHDK and CDR2 is SYGVNS. The CDR3 nucleotides are TGTGCCAGCAGTGACCCGGGACAGGCGAACACTGAAGCTTTCTTT. Amino acid sequence: CASSDPGQANTEAFF.

V usage is TRBV29-1 and J usage is TRBJ1-1; D unresolved. Germline values: CDR1 SQVTM, CDR2 ANQGSEA. V was cut by 3 bases and J by 1 base, with 6 bases left in between. This CDR3 is 12 amino acids long. CDR3 nucleotide sequence: TGCAGCGTTGAGTTCAGGAACACTGAAGCTTTCTTT. Protein product: CSVEFRNTEAFF.

This sequence joins TRBV6-5 and TRBJ1-2; D gene unclear. CDR3 length: 14 amino acids. Trimming removed 0 bases at V and 5 bases at J, with 10 bases between. Germline V gene lookup returns CDR1 MNHEY and CDR2 SVGAGI. The CDR3 DNA sequence: TGTGCCAGCAGTTACTCCGGCGGTAGATATGGCTACACCTTC. It encodes CASSYSGGRYGYTF.

This chain connects TRBV4-3 to TRBJ2-3; TRBD2 agrees at 8 bases. Germline V gives CDR1 LGHNA, CDR2 YSLEER. The V gene end was trimmed by 4 bases and the J gene end by 6 bases; junction bases not matched to a gene: 12. CDR3 length: 16 amino acids. CDR3 sequence: CASSRRTGGDVDTQYF. Here the CDR3 DNA reads TGCGCCAGCAGCCGACGAACGGGGGGGGATGTGGATACGCAGTATTTT.

The rearrangement uses TRBV5-1 and TRBJ1-1; TRBD1 is a possible D gene (5 bases). The CDR3 sequence is 13 residues long. Looked up from germline, CDR1 is SGHRS and CDR2 is YFSETQ. The V and J ends lost 0 bases and 7 bases respectively, with 10 bases between them. The CDR3 here is CASSLAGLVEAFF. In DNA form, the CDR3 reads TGCGCCAGCAGCTTGGCGGGACTCGTTGAAGCTTTCTTT.

The V call is TRBV6-5, the J call TRBJ2-7, with D tentatively TRBD1 (5 bases). Germline V gene sequence: CDR1 MNHEY, CDR2 SVGAGI. The CDR3 length is 13 residues. Between the trimmed V and J ends, which lost 6 bases and 1 base, there was a span of 10 bases. The chain's CDR3 is CASSQRGSYEQYF. The CDR3 coding sequence is TGTGCCAGCAGCCAAAGGGGTTCCTACGAGCAGTACTTC.

This clone showed up just a few times. This sequence joins TRBV27 and TRBJ2-7; no definite D call. The CDR3 extends over 13 amino acids. The germline CDR1 and CDR2 sequences are MNHEY and SMNVEV (reference sequence). V was trimmed by 8 bases and J by 0 bases, leaving 11 bases between them. In nucleotides, the CDR3 is TGTGCCAGCTCGAGTGATCCCTCCTACGAGCAGTACTTC. Translated, it gives CASSSDPSYEQYF.

V is TRBV2 and J is TRBJ1-1; a possible D gene is TRBD1 (5 bases). V lost 4 bases and J lost 0, with 12 bases in between. CDR3 size: 15 residues. Germline CDR1 and CDR2: SNHLY and FYNNEI. DNA of the CDR3: TGTGCCAGCAGTGGGGGCGTGGGCATGAACACTGAAGCTTTCTTT. Its translation: CASSGGVGMNTEAFF.

The table lists this clone with a few counts. V is TRBV5-6 and J is TRBJ1-5, with a possible D match to TRBD1 (5 bases). The CDR3 covers 16 residues. Germline assignment: CDR1 SGHDT and CDR2 YYEEEE. Between the trimmed V and J ends, which lost 2 bases and 0 bases, there was a span of 12 bases. The CDR3 sequence: CASSFGTGLSNQPQHF. CDR3 sequence (DNA): TGTGCCAGCAGCTTCGGGACTGGACTTAGCAATCAGCCCCAGCATTTT.

The CDR3 spells CASSQERGQGLNTEAFF. The CDR3, as DNA: TGCGCCAGCAGCCAAGAGAGAGGTCAGGGTCTGAACACTGAAGCTTTCTTT. The chain couples TRBV4-3 to TRBJ1-1; the D gene is possibly TRBD1 (5 bases). V was shortened by 0 bases and J by 0 bases, with 14 bases between the two germline ends. The CDR3 loop spans 17 amino acids. Germline CDR1 and CDR2: LGHNA and YSLEER.

This clone was seen a few times. J is TRBJ1-3 and V is TRBV7-3; D ambiguous. Germline V gives CDR1 SGHTA, CDR2 FQGTGA. With 4 bases removed from V and 0 bases from J, the gap between germline ends came to 10 bases. There are 15 residues in the CDR3. CDR3 in DNA: TGTGCCAGCAGCTCGAGGCGCGTCTCTGGAAACACCATATATTTT. This encodes CASSSRRVSGNTIYF.

CDR3 region: CASSPGLPSYEQYF. The CDR3 bases are TGTGCCAGCAGTCCGGGACTCCCCTCCTACGAGCAGTACTTC. The V gene is TRBV27, the J gene TRBJ2-7; the D gene is possibly TRBD2 (6 bases). The CDR3 has 14 amino acids. The germline gives CDR1 MNHEY, CDR2 SMNVEV (reference sequence). With 5 bases removed from V and 0 bases from J, the gap between germline ends came to 11 bases.

Only one count was recorded for this clone. The V call is TRBV7-8, the J call TRBJ2-1; 11 positions match TRBD2. Germline CDR1 is SGHVS and CDR2 is FQNEAQ. With 1 base clipped from V and 5 bases from J, the junction kept 10 bases outside the gene matches. The CDR3 sequence is 18 residues long. This CDR3 is CASSLGLAGGRDNNEQFF. As DNA, the CDR3 is TGTGCCAGCAGCTTAGGGCTAGCGGGGGGTCGAGACAACAATGAGCAGTTCTTC.

In its sample, this clone was seen a few times. V gene TRBV5-1 combines with J gene TRBJ1-6; no clear D. V was trimmed by 4 bases and J by 7 bases, leaving 18 bases between them. This CDR3 is 16 amino acids long. Germline CDR1 is SGHRS and CDR2 is YFSETQ. CDR3 coding DNA: TGCGCCAGCAGCAAGTTGGGCAGGATTCAGAATTCACCCCTCCACTTT. It translates to CASSKLGRIQNSPLHF.

This clone was detected once. This rearrangement joins TRBV19 to TRBJ1-1, with 9 bases matching TRBD1. V dropped 6 bases and J dropped 4; count of bases not matched to a gene: 15. The CDR3 extends over 17 amino acids. The germline V gene has CDR1 LNHDA and CDR2 SQIVND (reference sequence). The CDR3 region has the DNA TGTGCCAGTAGCCTAACCGGACAGGGGACTCGGGGCACTGAAGCTTTCTTT. Translating it yields CASSLTGQGTRGTEAFF.

The chain links TRBV13 to TRBJ2-7, with 7 bases matching TRBD1. From germline, CDR1 is PRHDT and CDR2 FYEKMQ (reference sequence). Germline trimming cut 5 bases from V and 2 bases from J; bases unmatched to any gene: 6. The CDR3 consists of 14 residues. The CDR3 nucleotides are TGTGCCAGCAGCCTCCCGGGACAGACCTACGAGCAGTACTTC. This codes for CASSLPGQTYEQYF.

J is TRBJ2-7 and V is TRBV5-4; 10 bases line up with TRBD1. With 4 bases clipped from V and 3 bases from J, the junction kept 4 bases outside the gene matches. CDR3 size: 14 residues. Germline assignment: CDR1 SGHNT and CDR2 YYREEE (reference sequence). In DNA form, the CDR3 reads TGTGCCAGCAGCGACCGGGACAGGGGCTACGAGCAGTACTTC. Its protein is CASSDRDRGYEQYF.

The sample holds a few counts of this clone. The rearrangement uses TRBV6-4 and TRBJ2-6, with D uncertain. The CDR3 spans 17 residues. With 10 bases removed from V and 0 bases from J, the gap between germline ends came to 19 bases. Germline-derived CDR1 and CDR2 are MRHNA and SNTAGT. CDR3 loop: CATASEGSDSGANVLTF. CDR3 bases: TGTGCCACCGCTAGTGAAGGTTCCGACTCTGGGGCCAACGTCCTGACTTTC.

The chain is built from TRBV29-1 and TRBJ2-7; 8 bases line up with TRBD2. V lost 5 bases, J lost 0 bases, and 3 bases stayed unmatched. Per the germline V gene, CDR1 is SQVTM and CDR2 is ANQGSEA. CDR3 length: 13 residues. This CDR3 reads CSVSGGRSYEQYF. Here the CDR3 DNA reads TGCAGCGTTAGCGGGGGCCGCTCCTACGAGCAGTACTTC.

The chain couples TRBV29-1 to TRBJ2-7; 7 bases are shared with TRBD1. The CDR3 contains 12 residues. The germline V gene has CDR1 SQVTM and CDR2 ANQGSEA. Germline trimming cut 4 bases from V and 2 bases from J; bases unmatched to any gene: 2. The CDR3: CSVVTGAYEQYF. As DNA, the CDR3 is TGCAGCGTTGTAACAGGGGCCTACGAGCAGTACTTC.

The J gene is TRBJ2-3, the V gene TRBV15, with TRBD2 as a possible D gene (6 bases). Germline assignment: CDR1 LNHNV and CDR2 YYDKDF (reference sequence). This CDR3 region has 15 residues. Trimming took 0 bases from V and 4 from J, leaving 11 bases between them. The CDR3 region has the DNA TGTGCCACCAGCAGAGATCCGGGGGAGTCAGATACGCAGTATTTT. Encoded protein: CATSRDPGESDTQYF.

The chain combines TRBV20-1 with TRBJ2-3, with D unclear. V was trimmed by 5 bases and J by 4 bases, leaving 7 bases between them. Per germline, CDR1 DFQATT and CDR2 SNEGSKA (reference sequence). The CDR3 is 11 residues long. This CDR3 reads CSALLADTQYF. The CDR3 nucleotides are TGCAGTGCTCTACTGGCAGATACGCAGTATTTT.

The rearrangement links TRBV5-1 to TRBJ1-2, with D perhaps matching TRBD1 (5 bases). The V end lost 3 bases, the J end lost 8 bases, and 20 bases lay between the germline ends. CDR3 size: 15 residues. Germline CDR1 SGHRS, CDR2 YFSETQ. As DNA, the CDR3 is TGCGCCAGCAGCTCCAGTAGGGGATCATTTTGGGGCTACACCTTC. This codes for CASSSSRGSFWGYTF. Together with reference TRBV5-1 and TRBJ1-2, the CDR3 gives the full variable domain: KAGVTQTPRYLIKTRGQQVTLSCSPISGHRSVSWYQQTPGQGLQFLFEYFSETQRNKGNFPGRFSGRQFSNSRSEMNVSTLELGDSALYLCASSSSRGSFWGYTFGSGTRLTVV.

V gene TRBV2 combines with J gene TRBJ2-3, with TRBD2 as a possible D gene (5 bases). The germline CDR1 and CDR2 sequences are SNHLY and FYNNEI. This CDR3 region has 15 residues. Trimming shortened V by 0 bases and J by 11 bases, and 18 bases separated the two germline ends. The CDR3 spells CASSEAYSLVLEQYF. DNA of the CDR3: TGTGCCAGCAGTGAAGCCTACTCACTAGTCTTAGAGCAGTATTTT.

The rearrangement links TRBV30 to TRBJ1-1; 8 bases are a match to TRBD1. Germline loops: CDR1 GTSNPN, CDR2 SVGIG (reference sequence). The CDR3 has 12 amino acids. V trimming: 3 bases; J trimming: 5 bases; junction bases outside the gene matches: 2. The CDR3 reads CAWSRGRTEAFF. CDR3 nucleotides: TGTGCCTGGAGCAGGGGGCGAACTGAAGCTTTCTTT.

This clone was recorded once. This chain joins TRBV7-9 and TRBJ1-2; TRBD1 is a possible D gene (6 bases). CDR3 size: 14 residues. Germline loops: CDR1 SEHNR, CDR2 FQNEAQ (reference sequence). The V and J ends lost 8 bases and 3 bases respectively, with 16 bases between them. This chain's CDR3 is CASGSTEGDYGYTF. CDR3 nucleotide sequence: TGTGCCAGCGGCAGTACAGAGGGGGACTATGGCTACACCTTC.

The rearrangement joins TRBV7-9 to TRBJ2-3, with D tentatively TRBD1 (5 bases). Germline V gene lookup returns CDR1 SEHNR and CDR2 FQNEAQ (reference sequence). The CDR3 loop spans 14 amino acids. V was clipped by 5 bases and J by 6 bases, with 15 bases between them. In DNA form, the CDR3 reads TGTGCCAGCAGCCCAGCTCTACAGGAGGATACGCAGTATTTT. It codes for CASSPALQEDTQYF.

This sequence joins TRBV4-3 and TRBJ2-7; D gene unclear. Germline values: CDR1 LGHNA, CDR2 YSLEER. Trimming stripped 0 bases from V and 0 bases from J, with 12 bases between. The CDR3 is 16 amino acids. CDR3 residues: CASSQDLGQVSYEQYF. CDR3 DNA sequence: TGCGCCAGCAGCCAAGATCTGGGCCAGGTCTCCTACGAGCAGTACTTC.

The chain uses TRBV15 and TRBJ1-1; TRBD1 agrees at 7 bases. The CDR3 covers 15 residues. J was trimmed by 1 base and V by 2 bases; bases with no gene match: 4. CDR1 and CDR2 from the germline V gene are LNHNV and YYDKDF (reference sequence). CDR3 sequence reads: CATSRRRQGNTEAFF. The CDR3 nucleotides are TGTGCCACCAGCAGAAGGAGACAGGGGAACACTGAAGCTTTCTTT.

The chain has TRBV30 and TRBJ1-4; D not resolved. The CDR3 contains 13 residues. V lost 2 bases, J lost 4 bases, and 8 bases lay in between. Germline loops: CDR1 GTSNPN, CDR2 SVGIG (reference sequence). CDR3 sequence: CAWSFGDNEKLFF. CDR3 nucleotides: TGTGCCTGGAGTTTCGGGGATAATGAAAAACTGTTTTTT.